Listed below are T cell receptor beta chains from one sample, sequenced in a study of OX40 agonist ivuxolimab in advanced cancers. Sequenced by immunoSEQ multiplex PCR; TCRdb stores in-frame clones only, minus some. The table lists tens of thousands of clones, more than 70% of them singletons. The starting material was CD4+ or CD8+ T cells sorted from blood, obtained in a trial of the OX40 agonist ivuxolimab. Receptors were obtained from an adult with an advanced solid tumor such as melanoma, head and neck, liver or kidney cancer. CDR3s include the opening cysteine and the closing phenylalanine or tryptophan. The order of the fields is V gene, clone size, J gene, CDR3 protein. A row's size may be missing; if present it is once, few, many or a size class.

TRBV5-1,NA,TRBJ2-3,CASSSSGVGTDTQYF
TRBV21-1,once,TRBJ2-1,CASSKMLGNSVRYNEQFF
TRBV6-5,NA,TRBJ1-5,CASSYSRNQPQHF
TRBV9,NA,TRBJ2-7,CASSVGGQSYEQYF
TRBV5-1,NA,TRBJ2-7,CASSPRRDLFYEQYF
TRBV15,NA,TRBJ2-4,CATSRDRRVEAKNIQYF
TRBV19,NA,TRBJ2-1,CASTAWAGNEQFF
TRBV14,once,TRBJ2-1,CASSQDEGGRLYNEQFF
TRBV9,NA,TRBJ2-2,CASSGVPSGSTRYTGELFF
TRBV25-1,NA,TRBJ2-5,CASSEFGSGDTQYF
TRBV5-6,NA,TRBJ2-1,CASSLAGQVWVSNEQFF
TRBV15,NA,TRBJ1-1,CATSRDGNMNTEAFF
TRBV11-2,NA,TRBJ1-1,CASSPYLEAEAFF
TRBV11-1,NA,TRBJ1-1,CASSLSPGGSAEAFF
TRBV13,NA,TRBJ2-3,CASTPKSGSFTDTQYF
TRBV6-1,NA,TRBJ2-1,CASRPLAGGPNEQFF
TRBV27,NA,TRBJ2-1,CASTLGLAPYNEQFF
TRBV2,NA,TRBJ2-7,CASISQGAGEQYF
TRBV5-5,NA,TRBJ2-7,CASSTPRHEQYF
TRBV10-1,few,TRBJ2-5,CASSESKDAQETQYF
TRBV11-2,NA,TRBJ1-1,CASSPDRGRDTEAFF
TRBV28,NA,TRBJ2-1,CASSLGAVDEQFF
TRBV5-6,NA,TRBJ2-7,CASSPSGTYYEQYF
TRBV6-1,NA,TRBJ1-4,CASRKGFNEKLFF
TRBV5-1,few,TRBJ2-7,CASSPTRTSGRSTYEQYF
TRBV7-2,NA,TRBJ1-2,CASSLGLVRAYGYTF
TRBV9,NA,TRBJ2-1,CASSVNQEEGTSGRAVRRNEQFF
TRBV7-8,NA,TRBJ2-7,CASSFRDRGSYEQYF
TRBV1,NA,TRBJ2-2,CTSSHISGSTGELFF
TRBV9,NA,TRBJ2-1,CASSGSPGYNEQFF
TRBV7-9,NA,TRBJ2-7,CASSDRGDRADEQYF
TRBV7-9,once,TRBJ1-2,CASSSLETAIPNYGYTF
TRBV10-3,medium-sized,TRBJ2-3,CATARQGRTDTQYF
TRBV5-1,NA,TRBJ2-7,CASSLGLNYEQYF
TRBV5-4,NA,TRBJ2-7,CASSPAGGYEQYF
TRBV13,NA,TRBJ1-6,CASSFGTDNSPLHF
TRBV9,NA,TRBJ1-1,CASSPQAIGYTGAFF
TRBV7-6,once,TRBJ2-7,CASSLVGGALTSGSSYEQYF
TRBV15,NA,TRBJ2-5,CATSSFEGQGKETQYF
TRBV15,NA,TRBJ2-5,CATSSGTAEETQYF
TRBV20-1,NA,TRBJ2-5,CSARVGETQYF
TRBV2,NA,TRBJ2-7,CASSEGPISYEQYF
TRBV2,few,TRBJ2-7,CASSASYEQYF
TRBV9,NA,TRBJ2-7,CASSGGGRDEQYF
TRBV7-9,NA,TRBJ2-7,CASSAPGGGSYEQYF
TRBV29-1,medium-sized,TRBJ1-1,CSVVGGLGTEAFF
TRBV11-3,NA,TRBJ2-7,CASSAGPAGEYEQYF